Each of the 8 T cell receptor beta chains below was sequenced from the same sample in a study of shared clonotypes between healthy human individuals. The data were produced by immunoSEQ multiplex PCR, yet TCRdb's version contains in-frame clones alone and is incomplete. Of roughly 2.1 million clones in the sample, about 93% were seen once. The naive CD8 subset, CD45RO-negative cells positively selected for CCR7, excluded terminally differentiated effector memory CD45RA+ cells. Material: naive CD8+ T cells from PBMCs. The receptors here all came from a man in his late teens or twenties in good health. Some clones in this sample may be carry-over from other donors' samples.

The V gene is TRBV5-1, the J gene TRBJ1-1; 11 bases are a match to TRBD1. CDR1 SGHRS and CDR2 YFSETQ come from the germline V gene. The CDR3 totals 16 residues. Unmatched junction bases numbered 5, after V lost 3 bases and J lost 1 base. The CDR3 sequence is CASSSGQGAKNTEAFF. CDR3 DNA: TGCGCCAGCAGCTCAGGACAGGGGGCTAAGAACACTGAAGCTTTCTTT.

The chain uses TRBV7-6 and TRBJ2-7, with D unresolved. This CDR3 region has 14 residues. V lost 1 base and J 3 bases, leaving 10 bases between the germline ends. The V gene's germline CDR1 is SGHVS and CDR2 FNYEAQ. CDR3 in amino acids: CASSLEPTDYEQYF. DNA for the CDR3: TGTGCCAGCAGCTTAGAACCGACTGACTACGAGCAGTACTTC.

With respect to this clone: Other nucleotide sequences in the sample specify the same CDR3. CDR3 nucleotide sequence: TGTGCCAGCAGTTTAAGGGAGCAGTTCTTC. This gives the protein CASSLREQFF. The chain employs TRBV28 and TRBJ2-1; D is ambiguous. Germline CDR1 and CDR2: MDHEN and SYDVKM. The CDR3 contains 10 residues. V dropped 2 bases and J dropped 10 bases, with 3 bases sitting between them.

The CDR3 loop is CASSVGLSGYEQYF. Written as DNA, the CDR3 is TGTGCCAGCAGCGTAGGCTTGAGTGGGTACGAGCAGTACTTC. The chain joins TRBV9 to TRBJ2-7, with D hard to call. The CDR3 is made up of 14 amino acids. V lost 0 bases, J lost 4 bases, and 11 bases lay in between. Germline V gene sequence: CDR1 SGDLS, CDR2 YYNGEE.

J is TRBJ1-2 and V is TRBV27; possibly TRBD1 for D (5 bases). Germline loops: CDR1 MNHEY, CDR2 SMNVEV (reference sequence). This CDR3 has 14 amino acids. Trimming stripped 6 bases from V and 7 bases from J, with 18 bases between. The CDR3 sequence: CASRSTKGAIGYTF. The CDR3 DNA reads as TGTGCCAGCAGATCTACGAAAGGGGCCATTGGCTACACCTTC.

Regarding this clone: Other nucleotide sequences from this sample produce the same CDR3. The chain carries TRBV5-4 and TRBJ1-1; TRBD1 might be the D (5 bases). This CDR3 region has 14 residues. Germline V gene lookup returns CDR1 SGHNT and CDR2 YYREEE (reference sequence). The V gene lost 2 bases and the J gene lost 2 bases, with 10 bases spanning the gap. This chain's CDR3 is CASSFIGGNTEAFF. DNA of the CDR3: TGTGCCAGCAGCTTTATCGGGGGAAACACTGAAGCTTTCTTT.

The rearrangement joins TRBV9 to TRBJ2-7; TRBD1 might be the D (6 bases). Germline V lookup: CDR1 SGDLS, CDR2 YYNGEE. The CDR3 is 13 residues long. The ends were cut back, 3 bases at V and 2 bases at J, with 9 bases in the middle. DNA of the CDR3: TGTGCCAGCAGCGACGGACAGACCTACGAGCAGTACTTC. This translates into CASSDGQTYEQYF. Together with reference TRBV9 and TRBJ2-7, the CDR3 gives the full variable domain: DSGVTQTPKHLITATGQRVTLRCSPRSGDLSVYWYQQSLDQGLQFLIQYYNGEERAKGNILERFSAQQFPDLHSELNLSSLELGDSALYFCASSDGQTYEQYFGPGTRLTVT.

This clone was found once. The chain links TRBV13 to TRBJ2-7; D gene unclear. Germline CDR1 and CDR2: PRHDT and FYEKMQ (reference sequence). The germline V and J ends were trimmed by 0 bases and 1 base, with 7 bases remaining between them. CDR3 length: 14 amino acids. CDR3 bases: TGTGCCAGCAGCTTAGGCAGCCGTTCCTACGAGCAGTACTTC. Translation: CASSLGSRSYEQYF.